What follows are 20 T cell receptor beta chains derived from one specimen sequenced in a study of control samples from healthy donors and cancer patients. Method: immunoSEQ multiplex PCR; TCRdb's copy keeps in-frame clones and lacks some. The profile shows 110,000 or so clones, 90% of them singletons. What was sequenced was blood. These receptors were taken from a human donor in good health. The donor label of this sample is uncertain.

This sequence joins TRBV30 and TRBJ2-7, with 10 bases fitting TRBD1. The CDR3 contains 14 residues. Germline V gene lookup returns CDR1 GTSNPN and CDR2 SVGIG (reference sequence). The V and J ends lost 1 base and 5 bases, in that order; junction bases with no gene match: 5. The chain's CDR3 is CAWSARQGANEQYF. CDR3 nucleotide sequence: TGTGCCTGGAGTGCTCGACAGGGGGCTAACGAGCAGTACTTC.

V and J are TRBV19 and TRBJ2-2; no clear D gene. There are 15 residues in the CDR3. Trimming left V 5 bases short and J 4 bases short, with 14 bases between. CDR1 LNHDA and CDR2 SQIVND come from the germline V gene (reference sequence). This chain's CDR3 is CASSLVPTGTGELFF. For the CDR3, the DNA is TGTGCCAGTAGTTTAGTCCCTACCGGCACCGGGGAGCTGTTTTTT.

This chain uses TRBV7-6 with TRBJ1-2; no definite D call. The germline V gene encodes CDR1 SGHVS and CDR2 FNYEAQ. V was clipped by 1 base and J by 0 bases, with 9 bases between them. The CDR3 is made up of 15 amino acids. Here the CDR3 DNA reads TGTGCCAGCAGCTTAGAACACTCGGCTAACTATGGCTACACCTTC. This sequence encodes CASSLEHSANYGYTF.

The chain links TRBV11-2 to TRBJ2-2, with D unresolved. CDR3 length: 14 amino acids. V lost 1 base to trimming and J lost 1 base, with 4 bases between them. Looked up from germline, CDR1 is SGHAT and CDR2 is FQNNGV. CDR3 amino acids: CASSLAMNTGELFF. The CDR3 DNA reads as TGTGCCAGCAGCTTAGCGATGAACACCGGGGAGCTGTTTTTT.

In its sample, this clone was seen once. The rearrangement joins TRBV5-1 to TRBJ2-5, with D tentatively TRBD1 (6 bases). Trimming took off 1 base at V and 1 base at J, with 11 bases between the two ends. The CDR3 spans 15 residues. From germline, CDR1 is SGHRS and CDR2 YFSETQ. This CDR3 is CASSLYRGSQETQYF. As DNA, the CDR3 is TGCGCCAGCAGCTTGTATAGGGGGTCCCAAGAGACCCAGTACTTC.

CDR3 in amino acids: CASSETQGMNTEAFF. Here the CDR3 DNA reads TGTGCCAGCAGCGAAACACAGGGGATGAACACTGAAGCTTTCTTT. The V call is TRBV5-4, the J call TRBJ1-1, with TRBD1 identical over 7 bases. The J segment lost 0 bases and the V segment lost 4 bases, leaving 6 bases of the junction unmatched. This CDR3 spans 15 amino acids. Germline V lookup: CDR1 SGHNT, CDR2 YYREEE (reference sequence). Based on the CDR3 plus reference TRBV5-4 and TRBJ1-1, the full variable domain is ETGVTQSPTHLIKTRGQQVTLRCSSQSGHNTVSWYQQALGQGPQFIFQYYREEENGRGNFPPRFSGLQFPNYSSELNVNALELDDSALYLCASSETQGMNTEAFFGQGTRLTVV.

The rearrangement joins TRBV24-1 to TRBJ2-2, with 7 bases fitting TRBD1. Trimming took 5 bases from V and 2 from J; bases not matched to a gene: 4. Germline V CDR1 and CDR2: KGHDR, SFDVKD. The CDR3 runs to 15 residues. CDR3 nucleotide sequence: TGTGCCACCAGTGGCCGACAGGGAAACACCGGGGAGCTGTTTTTT. Amino acids: CATSGRQGNTGELFF.

The chain has TRBV12-5 and TRBJ2-2; 8 bases line up with TRBD1. Trimming cost V 8 bases and J 1 base; bases outside gene matches: 3. Germline-derived CDR1 and CDR2 are LGHNT and FRNRAP. The CDR3 is 14 amino acids. Here the CDR3 DNA reads TGTGCTAGTACCGGACAGGGGAACACCGGGGAGCTGTTTTTT. Amino acids: CASTGQGNTGELFF.

The chain couples TRBV21-1 to TRBJ1-5. TRBV21-1 is recorded as a pseudogene. The CDR3 is 15 amino acids. The CDR3 loop reads CASSFPRDLFWPQHF. Written as DNA, the CDR3 is TGTGCCAGCAGCTTTCCCCGGGACCTTTTTTGGCCCCAGCATTTT.

J is TRBJ2-5 and V is TRBV3-1 (or the pseudogene TRBV3-2); tentatively, D is TRBD1 (5 bases). Germline V CDR1 and CDR2: LGHDT, YNNKEL (reference sequence). This CDR3 contains 14 residues. V was cut by 0 bases and J by 3 bases, with 8 bases left in between. CDR3 sequence reads: CASSQDPGKETQYF. DNA for the CDR3: TGTGCCAGCAGCCAAGATCCAGGGAAAGAGACCCAGTACTTC.

This rearrangement joins TRBV2 to TRBJ1-1; D gene uncertain. Germline CDR1 is SNHLY and CDR2 is FYNNEI. The CDR3 is 14 residues long. Trimming cost V 5 bases and J 1 base, with 11 bases left between them. The CDR3 is CASSFDGWNTEAFF. CDR3 nucleotides: TGTGCCAGCAGTTTTGACGGATGGAACACTGAAGCTTTCTTT.

The chain couples TRBV27 to TRBJ1-5, with 7 bases lining up with TRBD1. The V gene's germline CDR1 is MNHEY and CDR2 SMNVEV (reference sequence). The CDR3 runs to 15 residues. Germline trimming cut 5 bases from V and 4 bases from J; bases unmatched to any gene: 8. This CDR3 reads CASSQGGRGNQPQHF. CDR3 DNA: TGTGCCAGCAGTCAGGGGGGAAGAGGAAATCAGCCCCAGCATTTT.

This chain uses TRBV24-1 with TRBJ2-7; perhaps TRBD2 as D (6 bases). Germline assignment: CDR1 KGHDR and CDR2 SFDVKD. With 7 bases removed from V and 1 base from J, the gap between germline ends came to 10 bases. The CDR3 length is 13 residues. CDR3 coding DNA: TGTGCCACCAGCCCCGGGGGTTCCTACGAGCAGTACTTC. This encodes CATSPGGSYEQYF.

The V gene is TRBV5-1, the J gene TRBJ2-1, with 7 bases identical to TRBD2. CDR1 and CDR2 (germline): SGHRS, YFSETQ. CDR3 size: 15 residues. Unmatched junction bases numbered 6, after V lost 1 base and J lost 5 bases. The DNA for the CDR3 is TGCGCCAGCAGCTTGATAGGCGGGGGAAACAATGAGCAGTTCTTC. Translated, it gives CASSLIGGGNNEQFF.

J is TRBJ1-4 and V is TRBV19, with 8 bases lining up with TRBD1. This CDR3 region has 18 residues. Looked up from germline, CDR1 is LNHDA and CDR2 is SQIVND (reference sequence). Trimming cost V 4 bases and J 3 bases; bases outside gene matches: 13. As DNA, the CDR3 is TGTGCCAGTAGTACTCTTCTCACAGGGGGAGGATCTAATGAAAAACTGTTTTTT. It translates to CASSTLLTGGGSNEKLFF.

The chain couples TRBV7-2 to TRBJ2-5, with D tentatively TRBD2 (5 bases). This CDR3 is built from 12 residues. Germline V gene sequence: CDR1 SGHTA, CDR2 FQGNSA. The germline V and J ends were trimmed by 4 bases and 7 bases, with 10 bases remaining between them. The CDR3 sequence is CASSSLGPTQYF. CDR3 DNA: TGTGCCAGCAGCTCACTAGGGCCGACCCAGTACTTC.

The rearrangement links TRBV5-1 to TRBJ2-2; D is uncertain. The germline V gene encodes CDR1 SGHRS and CDR2 YFSETQ. V was pared by 0 bases and J by 6 bases, with 6 bases between. The CDR3 runs to 13 residues. CDR3 amino acids: CASSLDRSGELFF. The CDR3 DNA is TGCGCCAGCAGCTTGGATCGCTCCGGGGAGCTGTTTTTT.

V usage is TRBV5-1 and J usage is TRBJ2-3; D is possibly TRBD2 (6 bases). The CDR3 is 15 residues long. V was clipped by 0 bases and J by 0 bases, with 8 bases between them. The germline gives CDR1 SGHRS, CDR2 YFSETQ. This CDR3 reads CASSLDGTSTDTQYF. The CDR3 bases are TGCGCCAGCAGCTTGGACGGGACTAGCACAGATACGCAGTATTTT.

The sample holds one count of this clone. This sequence joins TRBV5-1 and TRBJ2-3; 8 bases match TRBD2. The CDR3 is made up of 14 amino acids. Germline trimming cut 4 bases from V and 5 bases from J; bases unmatched to any gene: 6. CDR1 is SGHRS and CDR2 is YFSETQ in the germline V gene. Here the CDR3 reads CASSGSGGQDTQYF. In DNA form, the CDR3 reads TGCGCCAGCAGCGGAAGCGGGGGACAAGATACGCAGTATTTT.

The rearrangement links TRBV30 to TRBJ1-6; no definite D call. Germline CDR1 GTSNPN, CDR2 SVGIG (reference sequence). The V gene lost 3 bases and the J gene lost 9 bases, with 9 bases spanning the gap. This CDR3 is built from 12 residues. The CDR3 sequence is CAWRTWGSPLHF. The CDR3, as DNA: TGTGCCTGGAGGACCTGGGGTTCACCCCTCCACTTT. The full variable domain, with the rest looked up from reference TRBV30 and TRBJ1-6, is SQTIHQWPATLVQPVGSPLSLECTVEGTSNPNLYWYRQAAGRGLQLLFYSVGIGQISSEVPQNLSASRPQDRQFILSSKKLLLSDSGFYLCAWRTWGSPLHFGNGTRLTVT.